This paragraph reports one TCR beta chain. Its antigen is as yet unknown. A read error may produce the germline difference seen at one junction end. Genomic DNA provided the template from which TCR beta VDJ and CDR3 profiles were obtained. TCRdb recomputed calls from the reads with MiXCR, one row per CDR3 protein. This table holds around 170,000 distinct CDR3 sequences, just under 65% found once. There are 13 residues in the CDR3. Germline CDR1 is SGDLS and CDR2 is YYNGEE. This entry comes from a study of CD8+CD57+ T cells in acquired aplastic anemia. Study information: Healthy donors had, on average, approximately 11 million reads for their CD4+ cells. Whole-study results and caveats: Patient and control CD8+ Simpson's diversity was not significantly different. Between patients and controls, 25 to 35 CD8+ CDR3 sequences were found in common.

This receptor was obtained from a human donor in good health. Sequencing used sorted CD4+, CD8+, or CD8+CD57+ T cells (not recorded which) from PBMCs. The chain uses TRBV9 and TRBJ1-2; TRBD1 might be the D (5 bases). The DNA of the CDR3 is TGTGCCAGCAGCGGGGGCAGCATCTATGGCTTCACCTTC. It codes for CASSGGSIYGFTF.